There are many counts of the clone carrying this T cell receptor (beta chain). Its antigen is unknown. The lymph nodes were axillary draining lymph nodes from breast cancer patients. The sample belongs to a study of breast tumors, draining lymph nodes, adjacent tissues. The V gene lost 4 bases and the J gene lost 5 bases, with 9 bases spanning the gap. Germline lookup yields CDR1 SNHLY and CDR2 FYNNEI. The CDR3 length is 13 residues. Study-wide findings and caveats: Tumor TCR diversity was below lymph nodes but above nontumor tissue. Tumor T cell lymph node origin was a supported hypothesis, not proven.

TCRdb processed the multiplex PCR reads anew with MiXCR; each CDR3 protein has one entry. The sample holds some 130,000 distinct CDR3 sequences, 20% seen once. The sequence derives from a female donor with breast cancer. Some clones in this sample may be carry-over from other donors' samples. V is TRBV2 and J is TRBJ2-1; no clear D gene. Source material: axillary lymph node tissue. CDR3 nucleotide sequence: TGTGCCAGCAGTGGAGGATTGGACAATGAGCAGTTCTTC. This translates into CASSGGLDNEQFF.